A single sample gave rise to the 20 T cell receptor beta chains below, sequenced in a study of regulatory T cells in long-lasting Graves disease. Time point noted: newly diagnosed GD, antithyroid drugs for less than 3 months. PBMCs provided the RNA from which the TCR library was made. The authors built TCR beta libraries using iRepertoire HTBI primers and Arm-PCR of CDR3 regions. TCRdb independently ran MiXCR on the multiplex PCR reads; one entry per CDR3 protein. The sample shows over 350,000 distinct CDR3 sequences, 15% of them seen only once. A further study also used this sample, focusing on T cells in Graves' hyperthyroidism and ophthalmopathy.

The source was peripheral blood mononuclear cells (PBMCs), collected at new diagnosis, from a patient treated with antithyroid drugs. These receptors were taken from a woman aged 40 to 50 with Graves disease.

This clonotype was seen ten or more times. This sequence joins TRBV6-2 or TRBV6-3 and TRBJ2-5; D is ambiguous. Trimming cost V 5 bases and J 1 base, with 11 bases left between them. The CDR3 totals 14 residues. CDR1 and CDR2 (germline): MNHEY, SVGEGT. CDR3 DNA: TGTGCCAGCAGTGAAACGTCATTCCAAGAGACCCAGTACTTC. Encoded protein: CASSETSFQETQYF.

This clonotype has ten or more counts. This sequence joins TRBV5-1 and TRBJ2-7; weak D call: TRBD1 (5 bases). This CDR3 spans 15 amino acids. The germline V gene encodes CDR1 SGHRS and CDR2 YFSETQ. V was trimmed by 0 bases and J by 2 bases, leaving 12 bases between them. In DNA form, the CDR3 reads TGCGCCAGCAGCTTGGCCTCAGGGAATACCTACGAGCAGTACTTC. It encodes CASSLASGNTYEQYF.

This clonotype has only a few counts. This chain uses TRBV19 with TRBJ2-7; 11 bases align to TRBD1. The CDR3 has 16 residues. The V segment lost 5 bases and the J segment 2 bases; nucleotides outside the gene matches: 8. CDR1 is LNHDA, CDR2 SQIVND, per germline (reference sequence). The CDR3 DNA is TGTGCCAGTAGTGCACTCGGGGACAGGGGGGCCTACGAGCAGTACTTC. Residues: CASSALGDRGAYEQYF. Full variable domain (rest looked up from reference TRBV19 and TRBJ2-7): DGGITQSPKYLFRKEGQNVTLSCEQNLNHDAMYWYRQDPGQGLRLIYYSQIVNDFQKGDIAEGYSVSREKKESFPLTVTSAQKNPTAFYLCASSALGDRGAYEQYFGPGTRLTVT.

This clonotype was seen many times. V usage is TRBV20-1 and J usage is TRBJ2-2; D ambiguous. The V gene's germline CDR1 is DFQATT and CDR2 SNEGSKA (reference sequence). The CDR3 contains 13 residues. Trimming cost V 1 base and J 0 bases, with 3 bases left between them. The CDR3 nucleotides are TGCAGTGCTAGAGTGCCGAACACCGGGGAGCTGTTTTTT. Translation gives CSARVPNTGELFF.

This clonotype appeared a few times. The chain employs TRBV10-3 and TRBJ2-3; D is perhaps TRBD1 or TRBD2 (5 bases each). V dropped 0 bases and J dropped 0 bases, with 16 bases sitting between them. CDR3 length: 18 amino acids. Per the germline V gene, CDR1 is ENHRY and CDR2 is SYGVKD. CDR3 sequence reads: CAISESHGAGRSTDTQYF. In nucleotides, the CDR3 is TGTGCCATCAGTGAGTCCCACGGGGCGGGCCGCAGCACAGATACGCAGTATTTT.

This clonotype was seen many times. The chain links TRBV11-2 to TRBJ2-7; possibly TRBD1 or TRBD2 for D (5 bases each). CDR1 is SGHAT, CDR2 FQNNGV, per germline. Trimming pared 5 bases from V and 1 base from J, leaving 15 bases between. CDR3 size: 15 residues. The CDR3 protein is CASSGGGPPSYEQYF. The CDR3 nucleotides are TGTGCCAGCAGCGGTGGGGGTCCTCCGTCCTACGAGCAGTACTTC.

This chain connects TRBV19 to TRBJ1-2, with a tentative D call TRBD1 (6 bases). The germline CDR1 and CDR2 sequences are LNHDA and SQIVND (reference sequence). Trimming took off 6 bases at V and 4 bases at J, with 12 bases between the two ends. The CDR3 extends over 13 amino acids. In DNA, the CDR3 is TGTGCCAGTAGCTACAGGGCGAGCTATGGCTACACCTTC. Protein sequence: CASSYRASYGYTF. The full variable domain, its missing parts supplied by reference TRBV19 and TRBJ1-2, is DGGITQSPKYLFRKEGQNVTLSCEQNLNHDAMYWYRQDPGQGLRLIYYSQIVNDFQKGDIAEGYSVSREKKESFPLTVTSAQKNPTAFYLCASSYRASYGYTFGSGTRLTVV.

This clonotype came up many times. The chain has TRBV20-1 and TRBJ2-1; 7 bases are a match to TRBD2. Germline-derived CDR1 and CDR2 are DFQATT and SNEGSKA (reference sequence). The V gene end was trimmed by 2 bases and the J gene end by 5 bases; junction bases not matched to a gene: 6. The CDR3 has 14 amino acids. CDR3 sequence reads: CSARPLAENNEQFF. The DNA for the CDR3 is TGCAGTGCTAGACCTCTAGCGGAGAACAATGAGCAGTTCTTC.

The chain joins TRBV18 to TRBJ2-7; tentative D call: TRBD2 (5 bases). This CDR3 is 15 amino acids long. CDR1 and CDR2 (germline): KGHSH, LQKENI. V lost 3 bases and J 4 bases, leaving 16 bases between the germline ends. CDR3 DNA sequence: TGTGCCAGCTCACCGGGCGGGCTATACCCTTACGAGCAGTACTTC. Its protein product is CASSPGGLYPYEQYF.

In this sample, this clonotype turned up many times. The chain is built from TRBV28 and TRBJ1-6; D gene uncertain. In germline, CDR1 is MDHEN, CDR2 SYDVKM. CDR3 length equals 16 residues. V gave up 6 bases and J gave up 0 bases, with 12 bases separating them. The CDR3 is CASRVVASSYNSPLHF. Written as DNA, the CDR3 is TGTGCCAGCAGGGTAGTGGCAAGCTCCTATAATTCACCCCTCCACTTT. The full variable domain, in which reference TRBV28 and TRBJ1-6 provide the parts outside the CDR3, is DVKVTQSSRYLVKRTGEKVFLECVQDMDHENMFWYRQDPGLGLRLIYFSYDVKMKEKGDIPEGYSVSREKKERFSLILESASTNQTSMYLCASRVVASSYNSPLHFGNGTRLTVT.

This clonotype has ten or more counts. V and J are TRBV28 and TRBJ2-7; 10 nucleotides match TRBD2. Germline CDR1 MDHEN, CDR2 SYDVKM. V was clipped by 4 bases and J by 3 bases; unmatched bases: 3. The CDR3 runs to 14 residues. The CDR3 DNA reads TGTGCCAGCAGTTCAAGGACTAGCGGCTACGAGCAGTACTTC. Its protein is CASSSRTSGYEQYF.

To note about this clonotype: A read error may explain this, as a much larger clone is one base away. The chain uses TRBV28 and TRBJ2-2; D perhaps matches TRBD2 (6 bases). The CDR3 length is 17 residues. Germline values: CDR1 MDHEN, CDR2 SYDVKM. The CDR3 reads CASSSGRVSTNTGGLFF. As DNA, the CDR3 is TGTGCCAGCAGTTCGGGCAGGGTGTCCACGAACACCGGGGGGCTGTTTTTT.

V and J are TRBV5-4 and TRBJ2-7; D call uncertain. This CDR3 comprises 14 residues. Looked up from germline, CDR1 is SGHNT and CDR2 is YYREEE (reference sequence). The V and J ends lost 3 bases and 3 bases respectively, with 13 bases between them. The CDR3 loop is CASSSIEGGYEQYF. In nucleotides, the CDR3 is TGTGCCAGCAGCTCAATAGAAGGCGGCTACGAGCAGTACTTC.

At least ten counts were recorded for this clonotype. This chain links TRBV19 with TRBJ2-3; no clear D gene. Trimming removed 6 bases from V and 1 base from J, with 8 bases in between. The germline V gene encodes CDR1 LNHDA and CDR2 SQIVND (reference sequence). This CDR3 region has 13 residues. The CDR3 coding sequence is TGTGCCAGTAGCCCAGGCCGCACAGATACGCAGTATTTT. Amino acid sequence: CASSPGRTDTQYF.

This clonotype was recorded many times. The chain has TRBV24-1 and TRBJ1-2, with TRBD1 matching 9 bases. The CDR3 extends over 14 amino acids. Germline loops: CDR1 KGHDR, CDR2 SFDVKD. V lost 11 bases and J lost 4; bases outside the gene matches: 10. For the CDR3, the DNA is TGTGCCAGAATAGGGGACAGGGTTTTCTATGGCTACACCTTC. Translating gives CARIGDRVFYGYTF.

This clonotype was observed many times. This chain links TRBV20-1 with TRBJ2-5; D perhaps matches TRBD2 (5 bases). Trimming pared 5 bases from V and 1 base from J, leaving 11 bases between. The CDR3 has 13 residues. Germline CDR1 is DFQATT and CDR2 is SNEGSKA (reference sequence). CDR3 bases: TGCAGTGCTGGAGGACCCGGCCAAGAGACCCAGTACTTC. This sequence encodes CSAGGPGQETQYF.

This clonotype was seen ten or more times. V is TRBV2 and J is TRBJ1-1, with D tentatively TRBD1 (6 bases). CDR1 SNHLY and CDR2 FYNNEI come from the germline V gene. There are 13 residues in the CDR3. Trimming removed 7 bases from V and 3 bases from J, with 12 bases in between. CDR3 loop: CASNQGLHTEAFF. CDR3 nucleotide sequence: TGTGCCAGCAATCAGGGGCTACACACTGAAGCTTTCTTT.

The CDR3 DNA reads as TGTGCCAGCTCAGCTAGCGAATCCTACGAGCAGTACTTC. This gives the protein CASSASESYEQYF. The chain carries TRBV18 and TRBJ2-7, with a weak D call TRBD2 (6 bases). This CDR3 comprises 13 residues. The germline gives CDR1 KGHSH, CDR2 LQKENI. Trimming shortened V by 5 bases and J by 1 base, and 9 bases separated the two germline ends.

In its sample, this clonotype was seen a few times. V gene TRBV20-1 combines with J gene TRBJ2-1, with 12 positions matching TRBD2. Germline values: CDR1 DFQATT, CDR2 SNEGSKA (reference sequence). The junction had 5 bases not matched to a gene; V was cut back by 0 bases and J by 8 bases. The CDR3 spans 15 residues. The DNA of the CDR3 is TGCAGTGCTAGAGAGGCTAGCGGGAGGGTCGATGAGCAGTTCTTC. It is translated as CSAREASGRVDEQFF.

The sample holds many counts of this clonotype. CDR3 in DNA: TGTGCCAGCATGGCGGGGGAGACCCAGTACTTC. It translates to CASMAGETQYF. The gene calls are TRBV12-3 or TRBV12-4 and TRBJ2-1; the D gene is possibly TRBD2 (6 bases). The end of the DNA is better explained by TRBJ2-5, so the J call may be wrong. The CDR3 runs to 11 residues.